What follows are 10 T cell receptor beta chains derived from one specimen sequenced in a study of identical twins. TCRdb reanalysed the 5' RACE reads using MiXCR and keeps one entry per CDR3 protein. This sample has around 490,000 distinct CDR3 sequences, with over 12% found just once. These records were also assigned to another study, of yellow fever vaccine responses in identical twins.

Sequenced: CD4+ T cells sorted from blood. The receptors come from a woman between 18 and 30 years old in good health.

The rearrangement uses TRBV12-3 or TRBV12-4 and TRBJ2-3, with 10 bases identical to TRBD1. V shed 8 bases and J 6 bases; nucleotides not matched to a gene: 20. The CDR3 length is 18 residues. The CDR3 nucleotides read TGTGCCAGCTGTTGGACCCAGGGGACAGGGGTCGGATACGATACGCAGTATTTT. Amino acid sequence: CASCWTQGTGVGYDTQYF.

On this clonotype itself: The junction shows a germline mismatch at one end, possibly a read error. The rearrangement links TRBV3-1 to TRBJ2-1; D is undetermined. The CDR3 length is 17 residues. Germline lookup yields CDR1 LGHDT and CDR2 YNNKEL (reference sequence). CDR3 DNA sequence: TGTGCCACCAGCCAAGATCGGCTAGTGAATGGGTACAATGAGCAGTTCTTC. Translated: CATSQDRLVNGYNEQFF.

The sample holds a few counts of this clonotype. V and J are TRBV7-6 and TRBJ2-5, with 7 bases that match TRBD1. J lost 7 bases, V lost 2 bases, and 1 base had no gene match. The CDR3 contains 12 residues. Germline lookup yields CDR1 SGHVS and CDR2 FNYEAQ. For the CDR3, the DNA is TGTGCCAGCAGCTTACCAGGGGGGACCCAGTACTTC. Translation: CASSLPGGTQYF.

The chain carries TRBV5-1 and TRBJ2-7; D not resolved. Germline V gene sequence: CDR1 SGHRS, CDR2 YFSETQ. The V gene lost 0 bases and the J gene lost 2 bases, with 9 bases spanning the gap. This CDR3 region has 14 residues. CDR3 sequence reads: CASSLETKTYEQYF. CDR3 DNA sequence: TGCGCCAGCAGCTTGGAGACAAAGACCTACGAGCAGTACTTC.

This chain uses TRBV11-3 with TRBJ2-3; no clear D. The ends were cut back, 4 bases at V and 1 base at J, with 9 bases in the middle. Germline-derived CDR1 and CDR2 are SGHNT and YENEEA. This CDR3 comprises 14 residues. CDR3 DNA: TGTGCCAGCAGCTCAGATGAGGGCACAGATACGCAGTATTTT. This gives the protein CASSSDEGTDTQYF.

The chain uses TRBV12-3 or TRBV12-4 and TRBJ1-5; D uncertain. V shed 3 bases and J shed 6 bases, with 6 bases lying between them. The CDR3 spans 12 residues. CDR3 nucleotide sequence: TGTGCCAGCAGTTTCAGACGTCAGCCCCAGCATTTT. This translates into CASSFRRQPQHF.

This sequence joins TRBV18 and TRBJ2-7, with D uncertain. Germline V CDR1 and CDR2: KGHSH, LQKENI. V was shortened by 3 bases and J by 2 bases, with 11 bases between the two germline ends. The CDR3 covers 14 residues. The DNA of the CDR3 is TGTGCCAGCTCACCGGGCAGGTATCCCTACGAGCAGTACTTC. Protein sequence: CASSPGRYPYEQYF.

This clonotype appeared a few times. The chain links TRBV14 to TRBJ2-3, with D hard to call. The CDR3 runs to 15 residues. Germline CDR1 SGHDN, CDR2 FVKESK. Trimming stripped 2 bases from V and 0 bases from J, with 9 bases between. CDR3 residues: CASSQLTASTDTQYF. The CDR3 DNA reads as TGTGCCAGCAGCCAACTAACAGCCAGCACAGATACGCAGTATTTT.

This clonotype was counted a few times. The chain combines TRBV7-2 with TRBJ2-1; 10 nucleotides align to TRBD2. CDR3 length: 16 residues. The V and J ends lost 4 bases and 5 bases, in that order; junction bases with no gene match: 8. Germline assignment: CDR1 SGHTA and CDR2 FQGNSA. The CDR3 region is CASSSTLAGANNEQFF. The CDR3 DNA is TGTGCCAGCAGCTCTACCCTAGCGGGGGCAAACAATGAGCAGTTCTTC.

The genes are TRBV2 and TRBJ2-5; 9 positions agree with TRBD1. V lost 1 base and J lost 4; bases outside the gene matches: 7. The CDR3 loop spans 16 amino acids. The germline V gene encodes CDR1 SNHLY and CDR2 FYNNEI. DNA for the CDR3: TGTGCCAGCAGTGAAGGACAGGGGGGTTTTGGAGAGACCCAGTACTTC. Its protein is CASSEGQGGFGETQYF.